This TCR beta chain was sequenced in a study of blood T cell repertoires in COVID-19. Study details: Sites across the United States, Italy and Spain contributed samples from acute and convalescent COVID-19.

Between the trimmed V and J ends, which lost 1 base and 4 bases, there was a span of 10 bases. The V gene's germline CDR1 is GTSNPN and CDR2 SVGIG (reference sequence). CDR3 length: 13 residues. In the authors' methods: Quantification of nucleated cells was approximated via reference gene primer amplification. The method was immunoSEQ multiplex PCR; TCRdb's version includes in-frame clones alone and lacks a portion of them. The DNA was the basis for D and trimming; V, J and clone size are from that table. The sample holds 250,000 to 300,000 clones, approximately 90% seen once. Sequencing was done on a sample of peripheral blood. The chain couples TRBV30 to TRBJ1-1; D is ambiguous. The clonotype originates from a woman between 50 and 59 years old with COVID-19, enrolled during active disease. DNA for the CDR3: TGTGCCTGGAGTGCCTTCGGAGGCACTGAAGCTTTCTTT. Translation: CAWSAFGGTEAFF. Full variable domain (missing parts from reference TRBV30 and TRBJ1-1): SQTIHQWPATLVQPVGSPLSLECTVEGTSNPNLYWYRQAAGRGLQLLFYSVGIGQISSEVPQNLSASRPQDRQFILSSKKLLLSDSGFYLCAWSAFGGTEAFFGQGTRLTVV.